A selection of T cell receptor beta chains follows, all from one sample in a study of spatial heterogeneity in lung cancer. TCRdb independently ran MiXCR on the 5' RACE reads; one entry per CDR3 protein. Altogether 65,000 to 85,000 distinct CDR3 sequences are present, approximately 21% being singletons, with the ten largest covering roughly 6.2%. Sequencing used PBMCs, obtained at surgery. All receptors come from a male donor with early-stage non-small cell lung cancer. CDR3s include the opening cysteine and the closing phenylalanine or tryptophan. The D gene is left open where the match is weak. For some rows the clone size is stated as once, few or many, or as a class when expanded; others skip it.

CDR3 length	D gene	J gene	V gene	clone size	CDR3 protein	CDR3 DNA
16	.	TRBJ1-5	TRBV3-1	few	CASSPPRDTSNQPQHF	TGTGCCAGCAGCCCGCCCCGGGACACGAGCAATCAGCCCCAGCATTTT
15	.	TRBJ1-1	TRBV29-1	.	CSVDSGRAMNTEAFF	TGCAGCGTTGATTCGGGGAGGGCGATGAACACTGAAGCTTTCTTT
15	.	TRBJ2-7	TRBV20-1	few	CSARDQREFSYEQYF	TGCAGTGCTAGAGATCAAAGAGAGTTCTCCTACGAGCAGTACTTC
12	.	TRBJ1-1	TRBV7-2	.	CASSLRQTEAFF	TGTGCCAGCAGCCTGAGACAGACTGAAGCTTTCTTT
14	TRBD1	TRBJ1-1	TRBV6-5	.	CASRRDRGPTEAFF	TGTGCCAGCAGGAGGGACAGGGGGCCGACTGAAGCTTTCTTT
14	TRBD1	TRBJ2-7	TRBV29-1	few	CSVGGTGAAYEQYF	TGCAGCGTTGGTGGGACAGGGGCCGCCTACGAGCAGTACTTC
13	.	TRBJ1-2	TRBV2	.	CASSEAQGGGYTF	TGTGCCAGCAGTGAAGCGCAGGGAGGTGGCTACACCTTC
12	.	TRBJ2-3	TRBV18	many	CASSPSTDTQYF	TGTGCCAGCTCACCTAGCACAGATACGCAGTATTTT
16	TRBD1	TRBJ2-2	TRBV25-1	many	CASSDPGQGWTGELFF	TGTGCCAGCAGTGACCCTGGACAGGGATGGACCGGGGAGCTGTTTTTT
14	.	TRBJ1-1	TRBV28	once	CASSLRGKNTEAFF	TGTGCCAGCAGTTTGAGAGGGAAGAACACTGAAGCTTTCTTT
14	.	TRBJ2-3	TRBV11-1	few	CASSSREATDTQYF	TGTGCCAGCAGCTCCAGGGAGGCCACAGATACGCAGTATTTT
16	TRBD2	TRBJ2-6	TRBV20-1	.	CSASGTKLTGANVLTF	TGCAGTGCTTCCGGGACTAAATTAACTGGGGCCAACGTCCTGACTTTC
16	TRBD2	TRBJ2-3	TRBV6-2/TRBV6-3	many	CASSAGGDRDTDTQYF	TGTGCCAGCAGCGCCGGGGGGGATCGGGACACAGATACGCAGTATTTT
14	.	TRBJ2-7	TRBV5-5	few	CASSWASGSYEQYF	TGTGCCAGCAGCTGGGCTTCCGGGAGCTACGAGCAGTACTTC
16	.	TRBJ1-2	TRBV7-2	.	CASSIQGTGSRDGYTF	TGTGCCAGCAGCATACAGGGCACAGGGTCGAGGGATGGCTACACCTTC
14	.	TRBJ1-2	TRBV14	many	CASSRAGIPYGYTF	TGTGCCAGCAGCCGAGCAGGGATCCCCTATGGCTACACCTTC
14	TRBD1	TRBJ1-2	TRBV6-5	.	CASSSFDRGNGYTF	TGTGCCAGCAGTTCCTTCGACAGGGGTAATGGCTACACCTTC
14	.	TRBJ1-5	TRBV30	.	CAWSGGIGNQPQHF	TGTGCCTGGAGTGGCGGGATTGGAAATCAGCCCCAGCATTTT
14	.	TRBJ2-5	TRBV25-1	.	CASSGETDQETQYF	TGTGCCAGCAGTGGGGAGACAGACCAAGAGACCCAGTACTTC
11	.	TRBJ2-1	TRBV29-1	.	CSVEADNEQFF	TGCAGCGTTGAAGCAGACAATGAGCAGTTCTTC
18	.	TRBJ2-4	TRBV2	.	CASFGRGPRGPEGNIQYF	TGTGCCAGCTTCGGAAGGGGGCCGAGGGGCCCGGAGGGAAACATTCAGTACTTC
14	.	TRBJ2-7	TRBV6-1	.	CASSEGGPSYEQYF	TGTGCCAGCAGTGAAGGCGGGCCCTCCTACGAGCAGTACTTC
17	TRBD1	TRBJ2-3	TRBV24-1	.	CATSDPRQGAGTDTQYF	TGTGCCACCAGTGATCCCCGGCAGGGGGCAGGCACAGATACGCAGTATTTT
14	TRBD1	TRBJ1-4	TRBV19	.	CASSTTGTNEKLFF	TGTGCCAGTAGTACGACAGGGACCAATGAAAAACTGTTTTTT
13	.	TRBJ2-1	TRBV11-2	few	CASSLVLNNEQFF	TGTGCCAGCAGCTTAGTCTTAAATAACGAGCAGTTCTTC
15	.	TRBJ1-3	TRBV28	.	CASSHGDLTGNTIYF	TGTGCCAGCAGCCATGGGGATCTTACTGGAAACACCATATATTTT
15	TRBD1	TRBJ1-4	TRBV11-2	many	CASRIRDSEKEKLFF	TGTGCCAGCAGGATCCGGGACAGCGAAAAAGAAAAACTGTTTTTT
14	.	TRBJ2-1	TRBV5-1	.	CASSQGDINNEQFF	TGCGCCAGCAGCCAAGGGGATATCAACAATGAGCAGTTCTTC
14	.	TRBJ2-2	TRBV27	.	CASSLASGSGELFF	TGTGCCAGCAGTTTAGCCTCCGGCTCCGGGGAGCTGTTTTTT
14	.	TRBJ1-2	TRBV20-1	.	CSARRAGSGYGYTF	TGCAGTGCTCGGCGGGCGGGGAGCGGCTATGGCTACACCTTC
13	.	TRBJ2-5	TRBV10-2	.	CASSGVGRETQYF	TGCGCCAGCTCGGGCGTGGGGAGAGAGACCCAGTACTTC
15	TRBD1	TRBJ1-4	TRBV7-9	few	CASSLQGAINEKLFF	TGTGCCAGCAGCCTACAGGGGGCAATTAATGAAAAACTGTTTTTT
17	.	TRBJ2-2	TRBV6-5	.	CASSYFPTGFRAGELFF	TGTGCCAGCAGTTACTTCCCTACAGGGTTTAGGGCCGGGGAGCTGTTTTTT
15	TRBD1	TRBJ1-1	TRBV7-3	.	CASSPQGGVGTEAFF	TGTGCCAGCAGCCCACAGGGGGGGGTCGGCACTGAAGCTTTCTTT
13	.	TRBJ1-6	TRBV25-1	.	CASSGNVGSPLHF	TGTGCCAGCAGTGGGAATGTGGGTTCACCCCTCCACTTT
16	.	TRBJ1-1	TRBV21-1	.	CASSGRTGWLHTEAFF	TGTGCCAGCAGCGGCCGGACAGGGTGGTTGCACACTGAAGCTTTCTTT
14	.	TRBJ2-5	TRBV6-2/TRBV6-3	.	CASSYSSRGETQYF	TGTGCCAGCAGTTACTCGAGCCGGGGAGAGACCCAGTACTTC
11	.	TRBJ2-1	TRBV29-1	many	CSVKQWNEQFF	TGCAGCGTCAAACAGTGGAATGAGCAGTTCTTC
14	TRBD2	TRBJ2-1	TRBV20-1	few	CSASSGRAYNEQFF	TGCAGTGCATCTAGCGGGAGGGCCTACAATGAGCAGTTCTTC
13	TRBD2	TRBJ2-7	TRBV29-1	.	CSVALSGGGEQYF	TGCAGCGTTGCCCTTAGCGGGGGGGGAGAGCAGTACTTC
17	.	TRBJ1-1	TRBV11-3	.	CASSFQSLLTKNTEAFF	TGTGCCAGCAGCTTTCAGAGTCTCTTAACGAAGAACACTGAAGCTTTCTTT
13	.	TRBJ1-1	TRBV7-9	.	CASSLTMVTEAFF	TGTGCCAGCAGCTTAACTATGGTCACTGAAGCTTTCTTT
14	.	TRBJ1-4	TRBV20-1	.	CSAPDSSTNEKLFF	TGCAGTGCTCCGGACAGTTCAACTAATGAAAAACTGTTTTTT
13	.	TRBJ2-7	TRBV28	.	CATRREITYEQYF	TGTGCCACCAGGCGGGAAATTACCTACGAGCAGTACTTC
15	.	TRBJ1-6	TRBV21-1	few	CASSNEADLHSPLHF	TGTGCCAGCAGCAACGAGGCGGATTTGCATTCACCCCTCCACTTT
15	TRBD1	TRBJ2-3	TRBV2	few	CASSFDRGSTDTQYF	TGTGCCAGCAGTTTCGACAGGGGTAGCACAGATACGCAGTATTTT
13	.	TRBJ2-7	TRBV6-1	.	CASSKQRFYEQYF	TGTGCCAGCAGTAAACAGCGATTCTACGAGCAGTACTTC
13	.	TRBJ2-7	TRBV19	.	CASSVGGAYEQYF	TGTGCCAGTAGTGTCGGTGGGGCCTACGAGCAGTACTTC
17	.	TRBJ2-6	TRBV20-1	.	CSANGRILSSGANVLTF	TGCAGTGCTAATGGCAGGATTTTAAGCTCTGGGGCCAACGTCCTGACTTTC
12	.	TRBJ2-7	TRBV18	.	CASSPGGHEQYF	TGCGCCAGCAGCCCGGGTGGCCACGAGCAGTACTTC
16	TRBD2	TRBJ2-5	TRBV5-4	.	CASSLSTSGSWETQYF	TGTGCCAGCAGCTTGAGCACTAGCGGGAGTTGGGAGACCCAGTACTTC
15	.	TRBJ2-1	TRBV5-4	once	CASRVARESYNEQFF	TGTGCCAGCAGAGTTGCTAGGGAATCCTACAATGAGCAGTTCTTC
16	TRBD2	TRBJ2-1	TRBV4-3	few	CASSQDSGGVINEQFF	TGCGCCAGCAGCCAAGATTCGGGGGGTGTCATCAATGAGCAGTTCTTC
14	.	TRBJ2-1	TRBV11-3	once	CASSSLGSYNEQFF	TGTGCCAGCAGCTCCTTGGGCTCCTACAATGAGCAGTTCTTC